This T cell receptor (beta chain) appears in the sequencing data of a study of monozygotic twins with inflammatory bowel disease. TCRdb re-called the 5' RACE reads and catalogs CDR3 proteins one per entry, DNA excluded. The listing records about 140,000 distinct CDR3 sequences. Study-wide points: TCRbeta inverse Simpson diversity was decreased in IBD patients versus healthy co-twins. Results did not support any single strong IBD-associated signal or clonotype.

For this clonotype: Its cognate antigen is unknown.

This CDR3 comprises 14 residues. Looked up from germline, CDR1 is MDHEN and CDR2 is SYDVKM. The rearrangement links TRBV28 to TRBJ2-1; the D call from TCRdb, TRBD2, cannot be confirmed without DNA. The sequence was collected from a human donor with ulcerative colitis or Crohn's disease, or a healthy co-twin of an affected twin (not recorded which). The specimen was blood. This CDR3 reads CASIGTSGIDEQFF.